These 23 T cell receptor beta chains were sequenced from one sample in a study of Ad26.COV2.S vaccination and SARS-CoV-2 variants. The data were produced by immunoSEQ multiplex PCR, yet TCRdb's version contains in-frame clones alone and is incomplete. The table shows roughly 330,000 clones, with 85% to 90% occurring only once. Regarding treatment: 19 received Ad26.COV2.S at low or high dose, single or two shots; about 5 received placebo; per-sample allocation not given. Sampling happened 63 days after the first vaccine or placebo injection. The specimen comprised peripheral blood, sampled in a trial of Ad26.COV2.S vaccine versus placebo. The source of these receptors is a person between 18 and 65 years old who received the Ad26.COV2.S COVID-19 vaccine or a placebo.

CDR3 coding DNA: TGTGCCAGTAGTATTAGGGACCCGCCTCTCCGAGGTGAAAAACTGTTTTTT. Translating it yields CASSIRDPPLRGEKLFF. V gene TRBV19 combines with J gene TRBJ1-4; D may be TRBD1 (5 bases). CDR3 length equals 17 residues. Per germline, CDR1 LNHDA and CDR2 SQIVND (reference sequence). V was shortened by 3 bases and J by 7 bases, with 21 bases between the two germline ends.

The chain uses TRBV7-2 and TRBJ2-2; 8 bases fit TRBD2. The CDR3 runs 15 residues. Germline V gives CDR1 SGHTA, CDR2 FQGNSA. Trimming took 4 bases from V and 7 from J; bases not matched to a gene: 8. The CDR3 protein is CASSSRTSKVGELFF. CDR3 sequence (DNA): TGTGCCAGCAGCTCCAGGACTAGCAAGGTCGGGGAGCTGTTTTTT.

The chain joins TRBV10-3 to TRBJ1-5; TRBD1 agrees at 10 bases. With V trimmed by 10 bases and J by 4 bases, 13 bases remained unmatched. Germline lookup yields CDR1 ENHRY and CDR2 SYGVKD. The CDR3 is 16 amino acids. CDR3 DNA: TGTGCCACCCTCGACGGGACAGGGGCCTATAATCAGCCCCAGCATTTT. Its protein product is CATLDGTGAYNQPQHF.

The rearrangement joins TRBV3-1 (or the pseudogene TRBV3-2) to TRBJ2-7; no clear D. Trimming took 6 bases from V and 3 from J, leaving 12 bases between them. Germline V gene data show CDR1 as LGHDT and CDR2 as YNNKEL (reference sequence). The CDR3 runs 13 residues. Here the CDR3 reads CASSIIGGYEQYF. The CDR3 DNA follows: TGTGCCAGCAGTATAATAGGCGGCTACGAGCAGTACTTC.

Regarding this clone: Additional DNA sequences in this sample encode the identical CDR3. The CDR3 loop reads CASSLNTEAFF. CDR3 DNA sequence: TGTGCCAGCAGCCTGAACACTGAAGCTTTCTTT. V gene TRBV5-6 combines with J gene TRBJ1-1; D is unresolved. Germline V gene lookup returns CDR1 SGHDT and CDR2 YYEEEE. The V end lost 4 bases, the J end lost 0 bases, and 1 base lay between the germline ends. The CDR3 has 11 amino acids.

The chain combines TRBV9 with TRBJ2-1; D may be TRBD1 (5 bases). CDR3 length equals 14 residues. With 3 bases removed from V and 3 bases from J, the gap between germline ends came to 10 bases. Germline V lookup: CDR1 SGDLS, CDR2 YYNGEE. The CDR3 loop is CASSGSGLYNEQFF. The CDR3 DNA reads TGTGCCAGCAGCGGTTCAGGGCTCTACAATGAGCAGTTCTTC. The entire variable domain, with the rest obtained from reference TRBV9 and TRBJ2-1, is as follows: DSGVTQTPKHLITATGQRVTLRCSPRSGDLSVYWYQQSLDQGLQFLIQYYNGEERAKGNILERFSAQQFPDLHSELNLSSLELGDSALYFCASSGSGLYNEQFFGPGTRLTVL.

The chain combines TRBV5-1 with TRBJ1-2, with no clear D. Germline V gives CDR1 SGHRS, CDR2 YFSETQ. The CDR3 extends over 14 amino acids. Between the trimmed V and J ends, which lost 4 bases and 1 base, there was a span of 11 bases. CDR3: CASSAGVNNYGYTF. In DNA, the CDR3 is TGCGCCAGCAGCGCCGGGGTCAATAACTATGGCTACACCTTC.

The chain has TRBV6-5 and TRBJ2-7; no clear D gene. The CDR3 loop spans 15 amino acids. V lost 0 bases to trimming and J lost 5 bases, with 14 bases between them. The germline CDR1 and CDR2 sequences are MNHEY and SVGAGI. CDR3 region: CASSYSNRYRNEQYF. As DNA, the CDR3 is TGTGCCAGCAGTTACTCGAACCGGTACCGAAACGAGCAGTACTTC.

J is TRBJ1-5 and V is TRBV7-2; D gene ambiguous. This CDR3 region has 15 residues. The V gene's germline CDR1 is SGHTA and CDR2 FQGNSA. Trimming cost V 1 base and J 5 bases, with 12 bases left between them. DNA for the CDR3: TGTGCCAGCAGCTTAGTTATTGGGGTGGATCAGCCCCAGCATTTT. Residues: CASSLVIGVDQPQHF.

This chain uses TRBV25-1 with TRBJ2-1, with 7 positions matching TRBD1. The germline V gene has CDR1 MGHDK and CDR2 SYGVNS. The CDR3 loop spans 13 amino acids. V was pared by 5 bases and J by 4 bases, with 2 bases of the junction left unmatched. CDR3 loop: CASSWDRYNEQFF. The DNA for the CDR3 is TGTGCCAGCAGTTGGGACAGATACAATGAGCAGTTCTTC.

CDR3 DNA sequence: TGTGCCAGCAGTCCCTCCCCCACCCTCGGAAATGAGCAGTTCTTC. Translation gives CASSPSPTLGNEQFF. The rearrangement links TRBV27 to TRBJ2-1, with D unclear. V was cut by 5 bases and J by 7 bases, with 18 bases left in between. The germline V gene has CDR1 MNHEY and CDR2 SMNVEV (reference sequence). This CDR3 has 15 amino acids.

J is TRBJ1-2 and V is TRBV3-1 (or the pseudogene TRBV3-2), with TRBD1 matching 9 bases. The V segment lost 1 base and the J segment 2 bases; nucleotides outside the gene matches: 8. The length of the CDR3 is 17 residues. Per germline, CDR1 LGHDT and CDR2 YNNKEL (reference sequence). The CDR3 nucleotides are TGTGCCAGCAGCCAAGGAACAGGGGGCTACCCAAACTATGGCTACACCTTC. Amino acids: CASSQGTGGYPNYGYTF.

This sequence joins TRBV11-2 and TRBJ1-5; D is uncertain. This CDR3 has 12 residues. CDR1 is SGHAT, CDR2 FQNNGV, per germline. The germline V and J ends were trimmed by 0 bases and 6 bases, with 3 bases remaining between them. CDR3 amino acids: CASSLEGQPQHF. The CDR3 DNA is TGTGCCAGCAGCTTAGAAGGTCAGCCCCAGCATTTT.

The chain uses TRBV18 and TRBJ2-1, with 9 bases fitting TRBD2. Germline CDR1 reads KGHSH; CDR2 reads LQKENI. The CDR3 loop spans 16 amino acids. With V trimmed by 2 bases and J by 4 bases, 6 bases remained unmatched. CDR3 sequence (DNA): TGTGCCAGCTCACCAGGGCTAGCGGGATATTACAATGAGCAGTTCTTC. Translating it yields CASSPGLAGYYNEQFF.

The V call is TRBV2, the J call TRBJ2-1; the match to TRBD2 covers 15 bases. Losses at the gene ends were 6 bases for V and 12 bases for J; bases not matched to a gene: 6. Germline loops: CDR1 SNHLY, CDR2 FYNNEI. This CDR3 spans 14 amino acids. The CDR3 nucleotides read TGTGCCAGCAGCCCCGGGACTAGCGGGAGGCTGCAGTTCTTC. Translation: CASSPGTSGRLQFF. Complete variable domain (other parts from reference TRBV2 and TRBJ2-1): EPEVTQTPSHQVTQMGQEVILRCVPISNHLYFYWYRQILGQKVEFLVSFYNNEISEKSEIFDDQFSVERPDGSNFTLKIRSTKLEDSAMYFCASSPGTSGRLQFFGPGTRLTVL.

The chain uses TRBV19 and TRBJ2-1; a possible D gene is TRBD2 (6 bases). This CDR3 comprises 11 residues. CDR1 LNHDA and CDR2 SQIVND come from the germline V gene (reference sequence). Deletions cut 2 bases from V and 12 bases from J, with 8 bases between. The CDR3 DNA follows: TGTGCCAGTAGTATACTAGCGATGCAGTTCTTC. It encodes CASSILAMQFF.

This chain connects TRBV28 to TRBJ2-1, with 7 bases matching TRBD2. The CDR3 runs to 17 residues. V lost 6 bases to trimming and J lost 4 bases; unmatched junction nucleotides: 15. CDR1 is MDHEN, CDR2 SYDVKM, per germline. CDR3 sequence: CASSSGRGSLLYNEQFF. CDR3 sequence (DNA): TGTGCCAGCAGCTCTGGGCGGGGGTCACTACTGTACAATGAGCAGTTCTTC.

This clone occurred once. The V call is TRBV29-1, the J call TRBJ2-3; 12 bases line up with TRBD1. The V gene's germline CDR1 is SQVTM and CDR2 ANQGSEA. With V trimmed by 4 bases and J by 4 bases, 3 bases remained unmatched. This CDR3 comprises 14 residues. CDR3 sequence reads: CSVGGTGGADTQYF. The DNA for the CDR3 is TGCAGCGTTGGGGGGACAGGGGGCGCAGATACGCAGTATTTT.

The chain uses TRBV11-2 and TRBJ1-3, with D tentatively TRBD1 (5 bases). The CDR3 is 17 residues long. V dropped 1 base and J dropped 0 bases, with 13 bases sitting between them. Germline CDR1 and CDR2: SGHAT and FQNNGV. CDR3 region: CASSLVLRASSGNTIYF. The CDR3 DNA reads as TGTGCCAGCAGCTTAGTACTCAGGGCGAGCTCTGGAAACACCATATATTTT. The full variable domain, in which reference TRBV11-2 and TRBJ1-3 provide the parts outside the CDR3, is EAGVAQSPRYKIIEKRQSVAFWCNPISGHATLYWYQQILGQGPKLLIQFQNNGVVDDSQLPKDRFSAERLKGVDSTLKIQPAKLEDSAVYLCASSLVLRASSGNTIYFGEGSWLTVV.

The chain combines TRBV7-9 with TRBJ1-1; D unclear. This CDR3 is 15 amino acids long. V gave up 1 base and J gave up 0 bases, with 9 bases separating them. Germline lookup yields CDR1 SEHNR and CDR2 FQNEAQ (reference sequence). CDR3 amino acids: CASSLDVGLNTEAFF. CDR3 sequence (DNA): TGTGCCAGCAGCTTAGACGTGGGGTTGAACACTGAAGCTTTCTTT.

This chain joins TRBV7-9 and TRBJ2-1, with a weak D call TRBD1 (5 bases). The CDR3 extends over 16 amino acids. V was pared by 5 bases and J by 0 bases, with 14 bases between. Germline CDR1 SEHNR, CDR2 FQNEAQ (reference sequence). The CDR3 protein is CASSIPQGSSYNEQFF. CDR3 nucleotides: TGTGCCAGCAGCATCCCTCAGGGCTCCTCCTACAATGAGCAGTTCTTC. Combining the CDR3 with reference TRBV7-9 and TRBJ2-1 gives the whole variable domain DTGVSQNPRHKITKRGQNVTFRCDPISEHNRLYWYRQTLGQGPEFLTYFQNEAQLEKSRLLSDRFSAERPKGSFSTLEIQRTEQGDSAMYLCASSIPQGSSYNEQFFGPGTRLTVL.

The J gene is TRBJ1-6, the V gene TRBV19; D is uncertain. The V end was cut by 1 base, the J end by 7 bases, with 8 bases between. Germline lookup yields CDR1 LNHDA and CDR2 SQIVND (reference sequence). This CDR3 has 14 residues. The CDR3 nucleotides are TGTGCCAGTAGTATAGGATCGGGAAATTCACCCCTCCACTTT. Amino acids: CASSIGSGNSPLHF.

The chain is built from TRBV14 and TRBJ1-6; D not certain. Trimming took off 0 bases at V and 9 bases at J, with 12 bases between the two ends. In germline, CDR1 is SGHDN, CDR2 FVKESK. This CDR3 contains 15 residues. CDR3 nucleotide sequence: TGTGCCAGCAGCCAAGAGCGGATAATGGGTTCACCCCTCCACTTT. Translating gives CASSQERIMGSPLHF.